The rows below give T cell receptor beta chains drawn from one sample of a study of cytomegalovirus exposure and HLA in healthy donors. Only in-frame clones appear in the TCRdb table, and some are missing; sequencing was by immunoSEQ multiplex PCR. Of about 130,000 clones listed, more than 75% were seen once; the top ten hold approximately 1.5%. Sequencing used PBMCs. The source is a female donor in good health and CMV-seronegative. CDR3s include the opening cysteine and the closing phenylalanine or tryptophan. The D gene is left open where the match is weak. Size is omitted from some rows. Given values are once, few, many or a class for expanded clones.

D: -; J: TRBJ2-2; V: TRBV19; size: -; DNA: TGTGCCAGTAGTCTCTTAGGACTGCTCACCGGGGAGCTGTTTTTT; CDR3: CASSLLGLLTGELFF
D: TRBD2; J: TRBJ2-5; V: TRBV7-6; size: few; DNA: TGTGCCAGCAGCCCCTGGACTAGCGGGAGGCAAGAGACCCAGTACTTC; CDR3: CASSPWTSGRQETQYF
D: TRBD1; J: TRBJ1-1; V: TRBV5-1; size: once; DNA: TGCGCCAGCAGCCTGTCCGGGACAGAGAACACTGAAGCTTTCTTT; CDR3: CASSLSGTENTEAFF
D: TRBD1; J: TRBJ1-5; V: TRBV6-6; size: -; DNA: TGTGCCAGCAGCCCCCGACAGGGAACAGGGTTTCAGCCCCAGCATTTT; CDR3: CASSPRQGTGFQPQHF
D: TRBD1; J: TRBJ2-5; V: TRBV5-1; size: -; DNA: TGCGCCAGCAGCTTGGCCCCGGGACAGGGTCAAGAGACCCAGTACTTC; CDR3: CASSLAPGQGQETQYF
D: -; J: TRBJ1-1; V: TRBV5-4; size: -; DNA: TGTGCCAGCAGTCCCGACAGAGGAACCATGAACACTGAAGCTTTCTTT; CDR3: CASSPDRGTMNTEAFF
D: TRBD1; J: TRBJ2-7; V: TRBV5-1; size: -; DNA: TGCGCCAGCAGCGAATTCGACAGGGCCCACGAGCAGTACTTC; CDR3: CASSEFDRAHEQYF
D: TRBD1; J: TRBJ1-6; V: TRBV4-3; size: -; DNA: TGCGCCAGCAGCCCCGACCTGGGGGGGACAGGGTATTCACCCCTCCACTTT; CDR3: CASSPDLGGTGYSPLHF
D: -; J: TRBJ1-2; V: TRBV18; size: -; DNA: TGTGCCAGCTCTTCCGGGACACAGTATGGCTACACCTTC; CDR3: CASSSGTQYGYTF
D: -; J: TRBJ1-2; V: TRBV2; size: -; DNA: TGTGCCAGCAGTGAGGGAGAGGGTATAGACACCTTC; CDR3: CASSEGEGIDTF
D: TRBD1; J: TRBJ2-7; V: TRBV30; size: once; DNA: TGTGCCTGGACTTCCGGGACAGGATTCTACGAGCAGTACTTC; CDR3: CAWTSGTGFYEQYF
D: TRBD1; J: TRBJ1-1; V: TRBV30; size: -; DNA: TGTGCCTGGAGACAGGGGGCGCACACTGAAGCTTTCTTT; CDR3: CAWRQGAHTEAFF
D: -; J: TRBJ2-5; V: TRBV6-4; size: -; DNA: TGTGCCAGCAGTGACCGGAGACAGGAAGAGACCCAGTACTTC; CDR3: CASSDRRQEETQYF
D: -; J: TRBJ1-2; V: TRBV7-6; size: -; DNA: TGTGCCAGCAGCACCATGCAGGGGAACGGCTATGGCTACACCTTC; CDR3: CASSTMQGNGYGYTF
D: -; J: TRBJ2-1; V: TRBV4-3; size: -; DNA: TGCGCCAGCAGCCAAGGACTGATGTACAATGAGCAGTTCTTC; CDR3: CASSQGLMYNEQFF